The 18 T cell receptor beta chains given below trace back to one sample, sequenced in a study of beta chain features in type 1 diabetes. As every portion of the isolated RNA was reverse transcribed, the sequencing read expressed TCRB transcripts. Sequencing was performed with immunoSEQ multiplex PCR; in TCRdb, only in-frame clones are kept and a portion is missing. Seen here are 150,000 to 190,000 clones, approximately 12% observed once, and the top ten hold roughly 1.9%. Sequenced material: central memory CD4+ T cells from blood. These receptors all come from a man aged 18 to 35 in good health.

This clone was seen many times. The J gene is TRBJ1-1, the V gene TRBV5-6, with 10 bases aligning to TRBD1. Losses at the gene ends were 6 bases for V and 2 bases for J; bases not matched to a gene: 7. This CDR3 is built from 15 residues. Germline loops: CDR1 SGHDT, CDR2 YYEEEE. The CDR3 protein is CASTGDRGRNTEAFF. The CDR3 DNA is TGTGCCAGCACTGGGGACAGGGGTCGAAACACTGAAGCTTTCTTT.

V and J are TRBV2 and TRBJ1-2, with D possibly matching TRBD1 (5 bases). The ends were cut back, 1 base at V and 0 bases at J, with 12 bases in the middle. The germline V gene has CDR1 SNHLY and CDR2 FYNNEI. This CDR3 spans 16 amino acids. The CDR3 region is CASSEVARGANYGYTF. The CDR3 coding sequence is TGTGCCAGCAGTGAAGTAGCTCGGGGGGCTAACTATGGCTACACCTTC.

In its sample, this clone was seen a few times. This sequence joins TRBV27 and TRBJ2-1; D gene ambiguous. The CDR3 runs to 16 residues. In germline, CDR1 is MNHEY, CDR2 SMNVEV (reference sequence). The ends were cut back, 4 bases at V and 6 bases at J, with 19 bases in the middle. The CDR3 DNA is TGTGCCAGCAGTTCCCTTGGACGCACAAAAGGCAATGAGCAGTTCTTC. Amino acid sequence: CASSSLGRTKGNEQFF.

This clone showed up many times. This chain links TRBV30 with TRBJ1-2; 8 nucleotides match TRBD1. V trimming: 4 bases; J trimming: 2 bases; junction bases outside the gene matches: 3. Germline V lookup: CDR1 GTSNPN, CDR2 SVGIG (reference sequence). This CDR3 has 13 residues. CDR3 sequence: CAWNRGKNYGYTF. The CDR3 DNA reads as TGTGCCTGGAACAGGGGGAAGAACTATGGCTACACCTTC.

This clone was counted only a few times. The chain couples TRBV29-1 to TRBJ2-5; unclear D gene. Germline-derived CDR1 and CDR2 are SQVTM and ANQGSEA. Trimming left V 4 bases short and J 1 base short, with 10 bases between. This CDR3 is built from 13 residues. The CDR3 bases are TGCAGCGTTGCGGAGCGACCCCAAGAGACCCAGTACTTC. As protein: CSVAERPQETQYF.

This chain links TRBV11-2 with TRBJ1-3; no firm D call. Trimming left V 5 bases short and J 4 bases short, with 6 bases between. Germline values: CDR1 SGHAT, CDR2 FQNNGV. CDR3 length equals 12 residues. The CDR3 DNA reads TGTGCCAGCAGCCCCCGCGGAAACACCATATATTTT. Its translation: CASSPRGNTIYF.

Comments on this clone: This sample includes further DNA sequences coding for the same CDR3. The chain recombines TRBV7-2 with TRBJ1-5, with 7 bases that match TRBD1. J lost 6 bases, V lost 1 base, and 9 bases had no gene match. The CDR3 loop spans 16 amino acids. Germline V gene sequence: CDR1 SGHTA, CDR2 FQGNSA. Here the CDR3 reads CASSLELTGAGQPQHF. The CDR3 region has the DNA TGTGCCAGCAGCTTAGAGCTCACAGGGGCAGGTCAGCCCCAGCATTTT.

This clone was seen many times. The chain carries TRBV5-6 and TRBJ1-1; possibly TRBD1 for D (6 bases). V was pared by 4 bases and J by 0 bases, with 13 bases between. The germline V gene encodes CDR1 SGHDT and CDR2 YYEEEE. This CDR3 has 15 residues. CDR3 coding DNA: TGTGCCAGCAGCCCCTTGGGGGGCTTGAACACTGAAGCTTTCTTT. Protein sequence: CASSPLGGLNTEAFF.

Many counts were recorded for this clone. The J gene is TRBJ2-1, the V gene TRBV14, with 11 bases matching TRBD2. CDR3 length: 20 residues. CDR1 and CDR2 (germline): SGHDN, FVKESK. Germline trimming cut 0 bases from V and 0 bases from J; bases unmatched to any gene: 10. CDR3 residues: CASSQDWKTSGVSSYNEQFF. The CDR3 nucleotides are TGTGCCAGCAGCCAAGATTGGAAGACTAGCGGGGTTAGCTCCTACAATGAGCAGTTCTTC.

This clone has only a few counts. The V call is TRBV7-2, the J call TRBJ2-3, with TRBD2 identical over 10 bases. V trimming: 3 bases; J trimming: 6 bases; junction bases outside the gene matches: 9. Germline CDR1 SGHTA, CDR2 FQGNSA. The CDR3 is 16 residues long. The CDR3 reads CASSFALGSGRDTQYF. The CDR3 DNA reads TGTGCCAGCAGCTTCGCGCTAGGTAGCGGGAGGGATACGCAGTATTTT.

This clone showed up just a few times. The rearrangement joins TRBV5-1 to TRBJ1-2; a weak D match, TRBD1 (6 bases). Germline lookup yields CDR1 SGHRS and CDR2 YFSETQ. There are 17 residues in the CDR3. Trimming left V 0 bases short and J 3 bases short, with 18 bases between. CDR3 in DNA: TGCGCCAGCAGCTTGGAGGGCAGGGGAAGGCCCCACTATGGCTACACCTTC. This codes for CASSLEGRGRPHYGYTF.

This clone has more than one count but fewer than ten. The identical CDR3 is also encoded by other nucleotide sequences in the sample. The J gene is TRBJ2-2, the V gene TRBV29-1; the D is unclear. This CDR3 region has 13 residues. Per germline, CDR1 SQVTM and CDR2 ANQGSEA. The V and J ends lost 7 bases and 0 bases respectively, with 9 bases between them. CDR3 DNA sequence: TGCAGCGCCGGTGGCGCGAACACCGGGGAGCTGTTTTTT. Protein: CSAGGANTGELFF.

This clone has just a few counts. One end of the junction is discordant with germline, which a read error may explain. The chain uses TRBV7-7 and TRBJ2-5, with TRBD2 identical over 11 bases. The V gene's germline CDR1 is SSHAT and CDR2 FNYEAQ (reference sequence). This CDR3 comprises 14 residues. In DNA, the CDR3 is TGTGCCAGCAGCCAGGGACTAGCGGCAATTGGACTCCACTTC. It yields the protein CASSQGLAAIGLHF.

The rearrangement uses TRBV20-1 and TRBJ1-1; the D gene is possibly TRBD1 (5 bases). Germline CDR1 reads DFQATT; CDR2 reads SNEGSKA (reference sequence). This CDR3 comprises 11 residues. CDR3 in DNA: TGCAGCGTTGGGGGTGGAGCTGAAGCTTTCTTT. Translation: CSVGGGAEAFF.

This clone has just a few counts. The rearrangement links TRBV15 to TRBJ2-7, with D tentatively TRBD2 (6 bases). The germline V gene encodes CDR1 LNHNV and CDR2 YYDKDF (reference sequence). Trimming removed 9 bases from V and 1 base from J, with 13 bases in between. This CDR3 comprises 13 residues. CDR3 in DNA: TGTGCCACGGGGCGGGGCCGATCCTACGAGCAGTACTTC. Translating gives CATGRGRSYEQYF.

This clone was picked up many times. The rearrangement uses TRBV7-6 and TRBJ2-3; TRBD1 matches at 8 bases. V gave up 5 bases and J gave up 4 bases; unmatched junction bases: 11. Per germline, CDR1 SGHVS and CDR2 FNYEAQ. This CDR3 is built from 16 residues. CDR3 residues: CASSVKQGASADTQYF. Here the CDR3 DNA reads TGTGCCAGCAGCGTCAAGCAGGGGGCGTCAGCAGATACGCAGTATTTT.

This clone showed up just a few times. This rearrangement joins TRBV18 to TRBJ2-2, with D unclear. Germline CDR1 reads KGHSH; CDR2 reads LQKENI. The CDR3 runs to 12 residues. V lost 3 bases, J lost 7 bases, and 6 bases lay in between. CDR3 in amino acids: CASSPKVGELFF. The CDR3 nucleotides are TGTGCCAGCTCACCGAAAGTCGGGGAGCTGTTTTTT.

This clone was seen only a few times. This chain connects TRBV7-9 to TRBJ2-7; D unresolved. The CDR3 spans 14 residues. V shed 5 bases and J shed 0 bases, with 11 bases lying between them. Germline loops: CDR1 SEHNR, CDR2 FQNEAQ (reference sequence). CDR3 nucleotide sequence: TGTGCCAGCAGCCTCTCGGCCGTCTCCTACGAGCAGTACTTC. This encodes CASSLSAVSYEQYF.